These 4 T cell receptor beta chains were sequenced from one sample in a study of regulatory T cells in long-lasting Graves disease. Time point specified: newly diagnosed GD, antithyroid drugs for less than 3 months. The TCR library was made from RNA extracted from PBMCs. Building the TCR beta libraries relied on iRepertoire HTBI primers, and CDR3 regions underwent Arm-PCR. TCRdb itself ran the multiplex PCR reads through MiXCR, one entry per CDR3 protein. This sample has 250,000 or so distinct CDR3 sequences, with about 19% found just once. Specimen: peripheral blood mononuclear cells (PBMCs), collected at new diagnosis, from a patient treated with antithyroid drugs. These receptors all come from a female donor with Graves disease.

In this sample, this clonotype turned up many times. The chain links TRBV7-2 to TRBJ2-7, with 8 bases matching TRBD2. After removal of 5 bases from V and 4 bases from J, the junction contained 10 bases not matched to a gene. From germline, CDR1 is SGHTA and CDR2 FQGNSA. CDR3 length equals 15 residues. CDR3 nucleotide sequence: TGTGCCAGCAGCAGCTCCGGGACTAGATTTTACGAGCAGTACTTC. This encodes CASSSSGTRFYEQYF.

In the case of this clonotype: A single base separates this from a much larger clone, so it may be a read error. V is TRBV20-1 and J is TRBJ2-7; 9 bases match TRBD2. This CDR3 contains 14 residues. In germline, CDR1 is DFQATT, CDR2 SNEGSKA (reference sequence). CDR3 coding DNA: TGCAGTGCTAGAGAGGCTAGCGGGGCCTACGAGCGGTACTTC. Translation gives CSAREASGAYERYF.

This clonotype was seen once. Since a far larger clone is one base different, this is likely a read error. The genes are TRBV30 and TRBJ2-4; 8 bases match TRBD2. Near its end, the DNA agrees better with TRBJ2-5, so the J call may be wrong. The CDR3 loop spans 14 amino acids. CDR1 and CDR2 from the germline V gene are GTSNPN and SVGIG (reference sequence). CDR3 nucleotides: TGTGCCTGGACTGTACGGGGGGGCGGTCAGACCCAGTACTTC. This codes for CAWTVRGGGQTQYF.

This clonotype was counted ten times or more. The chain has TRBV20-1 and TRBJ2-7, with 7 bases matching TRBD2. The CDR3 length is 13 residues. V lost 5 bases and J lost 7; bases outside the gene matches: 11. Germline CDR1 and CDR2: DFQATT and SNEGSKA (reference sequence). CDR3 amino acids: CSAGGVLIAEQYF. The DNA for the CDR3 is TGCAGTGCTGGGGGGGTTCTTATAGCAGAGCAGTACTTC.